This TCR beta chain was captured in a study of post-analysis software for immune sequencing data. As for the study in general: The disease courses spanned relapsing-remitting, secondary progressive and progressive-relapsing forms of multiple sclerosis. Notes on the study in general: Controls had significantly higher normalized Chao1 diversity than multiple sclerosis patients.

With regard to this clonotype: Its specificity is not known.

The TCR beta cDNA libraries carried unique molecular identifiers. One entry per CDR3 protein, called by TCRdb with MiXCR from the PCR reads. This sample yields roughly 400,000 distinct CDR3 sequences, of which 39% are seen a single time; around 8% belongs to the top ten. The TCR comes from a girl aged 2-10 years with multiple sclerosis. Material: blood.

The CDR3 sequence is CASSLGANNNEQFF. CDR3 nucleotides: TGTGCCAGCAGCCTTGGGGCCAATAACAATGAGCAGTTCTTC. The chain joins TRBV7-2 to TRBJ2-1, with D perhaps TRBD1 (5 bases). This CDR3 contains 14 residues. Germline values: CDR1 SGHTA, CDR2 FQGNSA. The V end lost 5 bases, the J end lost 5 bases, and 13 bases lay between the germline ends. Complete variable domain (other parts from reference TRBV7-2 and TRBJ2-1): GAGVSQSPSNKVTEKGKDVELRCDPISGHTALYWYRQSLGQGLEFLIYFQGNSAPDKSGLPSDRFSAERTGGSVSTLTIQRTQQEDSAVYLCASSLGANNNEQFFGPGTRLTVL.